Listed below are T cell receptor beta chains from one sample, sequenced in a study of human T cells and chemical hapten exposure. Each CDR3 protein is one row after TCRdb ran MiXCR on the RACE reads. The table shows approximately 350,000 distinct CDR3 sequences, with around 7% occurring only once. The source material was whole blood, sampled in connection with sensitization to the hapten diphenylcyclopropenone (DPC). The source of these receptors is a woman aged 18-29 years with alopecia areata. Some clones in this sample may be carry-over from other donors' samples. The CDR3 runs from the conserved cysteine through the conserved F or W. Fields, in order: clone size, V gene, CDR3 length, D gene, J gene, CDR3 DNA, CDR3 protein. A D gene is named only where the DNA matches it firmly. Some rows have no size entry. The others give once, few or many, or a class for an expanded clone.

few,TRBV12-5,15,TRBD1,TRBJ1-5,TGTGCTAGTGGTTCCGGGACAGGGGGCCTTCAGCCCCAGCATTTT,CASGSGTGGLQPQHF
-,TRBV24-1,14,-,TRBJ2-2,TGTGCCACCAGTGCCCGGCTGAACACCGGGGAGCTGTTTTTT,CATSARLNTGELFF
many,TRBV13,13,TRBD2,TRBJ2-3,TGTGCCAGCAGCTCGCACCCGGGACTAGCGCAGTATTTT,CASSSHPGLAQYF
-,TRBV7-2,16,-,TRBJ2-4,TGTGCCAGCAGCGCCCAAGAAACAGGGTTGATTGGCATTCAGTACTTC,CASSAQETGLIGIQYF
-,TRBV4-3,14,-,TRBJ1-5,TGCGCCAGCAGCATCCGGAGGGGCAATCAGCCCCAGCATTTT,CASSIRRGNQPQHF
-,TRBV5-1,17,TRBD2,TRBJ2-1,TGCGCCAGCAGCTTCCGACAGCGGGGGCCCTCCTACAATGAGCAGTTCTTC,CASSFRQRGPSYNEQFF
few,TRBV9,17,-,TRBJ2-6,TGTGCCAGCACCCTGGGGGGGGCGCTTCCTGGGGCCAACGTCCTGACTTTC,CASTLGGALPGANVLTF
-,TRBV7-9,13,-,TRBJ2-2,TGTGCCAGCAGTACCGAGAACACCGGGGAGCTGTTTTTT,CASSTENTGELFF
-,TRBV20-1,14,-,TRBJ1-4,TGCAGTGCTACCCCGGGAGGGAGGGGTGAAAAACTGTTTTTT,CSATPGGRGEKLFF
many,TRBV18,14,TRBD1,TRBJ1-5,TGTGCCAGCTCCGGACAGGGGCCCAATCAGCCCCAGCATTTT,CASSGQGPNQPQHF
-,TRBV19,14,-,TRBJ1-2,TGTGCCAGTAGTATACGGAGGGGCAACTATGGCTACACCTTC,CASSIRRGNYGYTF
few,TRBV7-7,15,-,TRBJ2-5,TGTGCTAGCAGCCCCTCGGGTCTCCTCCAAGAGACCCAGTACTTC,CASSPSGLLQETQYF
-,TRBV6-5,14,-,TRBJ1-3,TGTGCCAGCAAGGCCCGCTCCTCTGGAAACACCATATATTTT,CASKARSSGNTIYF
few,TRBV9,15,-,TRBJ2-1,TGTGCCAGCAGCCCTGGTGGGACCTTCAACAATGAGCAGTTCTTC,CASSPGGTFNNEQFF
few,TRBV14,16,-,TRBJ1-4,TGTGCCAGCAGCCAAGGGGCCCGGAGTCTTAATGAAAAACTGTTTTTT,CASSQGARSLNEKLFF
-,TRBV7-2,14,-,TRBJ1-1,TGTGCCAGCAGCTTAATCTTCTCGGGGACGGAAGCTTTCTTT,CASSLIFSGTEAFF
many,TRBV12-3/TRBV12-4,17,TRBD2,TRBJ2-1,TGTGCCAGCACCCCGTCTAGCGGGGAAAGCTCCTACAATGAGCAGTTCTTC,CASTPSSGESSYNEQFF
many,TRBV4-2,15,-,TRBJ1-5,TGTGCCAGCAGCCCACAGGGAGGGGGCAATCAGCCCCAGCATTTT,CASSPQGGGNQPQHF
many,TRBV7-8,16,-,TRBJ2-3,TGTGCCAGCAGCTTGGGGAGACAGGCTAGCACAGATACGCAGTATTTT,CASSLGRQASTDTQYF
many,TRBV4-3,13,-,TRBJ1-2,TGCGCCAGCAGCCAAGAACCAGACTATGGCTACACCTTC,CASSQEPDYGYTF
-,TRBV11-1,13,-,TRBJ1-1,TGTGCCAGCAGCTTAACCCCGGGGATGCGAGCTTTCTTT,CASSLTPGMRAFF
-,TRBV4-1,13,-,TRBJ1-3,TGCGCCAGCAGCCAAGACGTTGGAAACACCATATATTTT,CASSQDVGNTIYF
many,TRBV6-5,15,TRBD1,TRBJ1-1,TGTGCCAGCAGGTCAGCGGGACAGGGGGCTGCTGAAGCTTTCTTT,CASRSAGQGAAEAFF
many,TRBV6-2/TRBV6-3,14,-,TRBJ1-5,TGTGCCAGCAGTTACTCAGGGAGCAATCAGCCCCAGCATTTT,CASSYSGSNQPQHF
few,TRBV20-1,14,-,TRBJ1-1,TGCAGTGCTAGGTTACAGGGACTTTACACTGAAGCTTTCTTT,CSARLQGLYTEAFF